This T cell receptor beta chain was profiled in a study of shared clonotypes between healthy human individuals. Clones were read by immunoSEQ multiplex PCR, and TCRdb kept only the in-frame ones, dropping some. The table lists 2 million to 3 million clones, approximately 94% of them singletons, with roughly 0.36% in the top ten. CDR1 is SGHAT and CDR2 is FQDESV in the germline V gene (reference sequence). This CDR3 has 13 residues. Trimming took off 8 bases at V and 0 bases at J, with 8 bases between the two ends. The sample consisted of naive CD4+ T cells from PBMCs. Documented subset: CD45RA+ positively selected. The sequence was obtained from a man between 18 and 29 years old in good health. Some clones in this sample may be carry-over from other donors' samples. V is TRBV11-1 and J is TRBJ1-3; D is uncertain. The CDR3 DNA reads TGTGCCAGCGGTTTCGACTCTGGAAACACCATATATTTT. It is translated as CASGFDSGNTIYF.